The clone carrying this T cell receptor beta chain appeared a single time. Its antigen is still unknown. This CDR3 has 15 amino acids. CDR1 and CDR2 (germline): MNHEY, SVGAGI. The V and J ends lost 6 bases and 0 bases respectively, with 14 bases between them. This sample was included in a study of post-analysis software for immune sequencing data. Overall study results and limits: Five or six TRBV segments appeared more often in patients than in controls, and TRBV5-6, TRBV5-1 and TRBV20-1 were among these.

Tagging with unique molecular identifiers was a feature of the TCR beta cDNA libraries. TCRdb used MiXCR to reprocess the PCR reads, holding one entry per CDR3 protein. The sample includes 380,000 or so distinct CDR3 sequences, around 37% of them seen just once. The V and J genes are TRBV6-5 and TRBJ1-2; no clear D. The material sequenced was blood. This clonotype originated in a girl aged 10-17 years with multiple sclerosis. For the CDR3, the DNA is TGTGCCAGCAGCAAGAGCCGACTAACTAACTATGGCTACACCTTC. It is translated as CASSKSRLTNYGYTF.